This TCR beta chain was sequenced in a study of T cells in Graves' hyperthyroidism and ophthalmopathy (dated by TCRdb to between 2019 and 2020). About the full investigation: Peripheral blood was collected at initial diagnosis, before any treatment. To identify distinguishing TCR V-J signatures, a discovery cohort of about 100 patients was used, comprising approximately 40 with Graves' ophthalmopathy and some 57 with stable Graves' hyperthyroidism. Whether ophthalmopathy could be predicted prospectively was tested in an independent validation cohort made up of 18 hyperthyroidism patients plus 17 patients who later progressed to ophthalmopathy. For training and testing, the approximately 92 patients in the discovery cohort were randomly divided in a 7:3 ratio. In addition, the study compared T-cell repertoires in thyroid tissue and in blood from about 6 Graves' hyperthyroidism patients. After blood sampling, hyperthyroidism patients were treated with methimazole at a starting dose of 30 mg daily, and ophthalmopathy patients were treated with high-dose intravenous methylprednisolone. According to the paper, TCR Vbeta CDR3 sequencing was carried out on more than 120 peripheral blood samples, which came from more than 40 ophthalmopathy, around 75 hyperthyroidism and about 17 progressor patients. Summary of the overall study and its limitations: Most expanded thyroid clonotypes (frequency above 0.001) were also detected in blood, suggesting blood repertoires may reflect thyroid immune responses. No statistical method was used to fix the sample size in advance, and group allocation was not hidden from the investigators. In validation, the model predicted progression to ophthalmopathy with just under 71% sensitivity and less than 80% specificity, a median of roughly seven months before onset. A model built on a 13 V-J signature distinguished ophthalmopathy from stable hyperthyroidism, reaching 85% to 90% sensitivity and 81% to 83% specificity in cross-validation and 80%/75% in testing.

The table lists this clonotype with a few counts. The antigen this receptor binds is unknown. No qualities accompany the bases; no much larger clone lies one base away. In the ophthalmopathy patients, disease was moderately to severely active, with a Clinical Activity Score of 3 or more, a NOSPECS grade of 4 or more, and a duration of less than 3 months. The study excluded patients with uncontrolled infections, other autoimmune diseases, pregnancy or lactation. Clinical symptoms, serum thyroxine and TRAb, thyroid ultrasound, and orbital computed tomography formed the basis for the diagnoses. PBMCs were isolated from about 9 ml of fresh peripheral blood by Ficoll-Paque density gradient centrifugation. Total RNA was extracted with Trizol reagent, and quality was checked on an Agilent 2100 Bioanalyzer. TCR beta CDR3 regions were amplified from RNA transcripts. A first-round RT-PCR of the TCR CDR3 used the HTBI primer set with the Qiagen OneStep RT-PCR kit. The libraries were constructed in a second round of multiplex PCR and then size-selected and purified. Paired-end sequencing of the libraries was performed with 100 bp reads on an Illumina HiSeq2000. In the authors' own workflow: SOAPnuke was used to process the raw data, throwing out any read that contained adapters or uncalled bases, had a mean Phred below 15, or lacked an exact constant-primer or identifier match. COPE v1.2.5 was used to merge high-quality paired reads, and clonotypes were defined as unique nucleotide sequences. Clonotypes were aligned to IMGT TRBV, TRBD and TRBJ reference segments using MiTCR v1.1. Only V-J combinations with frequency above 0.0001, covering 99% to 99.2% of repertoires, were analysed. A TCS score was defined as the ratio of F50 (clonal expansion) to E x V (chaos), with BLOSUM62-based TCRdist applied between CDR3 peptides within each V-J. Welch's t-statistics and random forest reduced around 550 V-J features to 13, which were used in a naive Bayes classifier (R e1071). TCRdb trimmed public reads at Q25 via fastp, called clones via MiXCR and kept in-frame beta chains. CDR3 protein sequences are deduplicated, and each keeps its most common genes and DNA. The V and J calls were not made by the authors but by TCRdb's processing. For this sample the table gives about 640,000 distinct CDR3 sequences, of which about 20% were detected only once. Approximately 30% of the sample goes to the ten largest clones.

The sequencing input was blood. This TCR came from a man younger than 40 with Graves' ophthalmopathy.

The CDR3: CASRGRASTGELFF. The DNA sequence is as follows: TGCGCCAGCAGAGGCAGGGCTAGCACCGGGGAGCTGTTTTTT. The rearranged chain carries TRBV10-2 and TRBJ2-2; a weak D assignment points to TRBD1 (5 bases agree). CDR1 and CDR2, looked up from the germline V gene, are WSHSY and SAAADI. The CDR3 covers 14 residues, taking in both the cysteine and the phenylalanine. Only the CDR3 region is kept as DNA, spanning 42 bases read in frame from base 1. V lost 6 bases and J lost 4 bases; the stretch between them is 12 bases long.